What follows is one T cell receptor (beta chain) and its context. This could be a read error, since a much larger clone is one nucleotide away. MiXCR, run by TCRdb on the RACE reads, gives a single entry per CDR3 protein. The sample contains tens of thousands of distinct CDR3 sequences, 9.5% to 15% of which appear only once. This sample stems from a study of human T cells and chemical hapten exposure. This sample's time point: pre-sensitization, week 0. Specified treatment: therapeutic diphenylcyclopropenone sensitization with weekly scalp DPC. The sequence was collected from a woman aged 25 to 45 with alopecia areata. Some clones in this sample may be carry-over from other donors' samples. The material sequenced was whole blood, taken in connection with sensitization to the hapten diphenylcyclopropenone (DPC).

The CDR3 is CSALWGLGRPDTQYF. The CDR3 DNA reads TGCAGTGCCCTGTGGGGGCTGGGAAGGCCAGATACGCAGTATTTT. The chain joins TRBV20-1 to TRBJ2-3; a weak D match, TRBD1 (6 bases). In germline, CDR1 is DFQATT, CDR2 SNEGSKA (reference sequence). This CDR3 has 15 residues. With 6 bases removed from V and 4 bases from J, the gap between germline ends came to 20 bases.